The 7 T cell receptor beta chains reported below all come from one sample, sequenced in a study of blood T cell repertoires in COVID-19. Profiled with immunoSEQ multiplex PCR; TCRdb holds only in-frame clones, not every one. The sample has roughly 250,000 clones, around 85% seen once. The specimen sequenced was peripheral blood. The origin of the receptors is a woman older than 75 with acute or convalescent COVID-19.

This chain connects TRBV27 to TRBJ1-2; weak D call: TRBD1 (5 bases). The CDR3 loop spans 13 amino acids. Germline CDR1 reads MNHEY; CDR2 reads SMNVEV (reference sequence). V gave up 8 bases and J gave up 4 bases, with 14 bases separating them. DNA for the CDR3: TGTGCCAGCTGGTCTGCGGGGGGCTATGGCTACACCTTC. Residues: CASWSAGGYGYTF.

The chain carries TRBV5-1 and TRBJ1-4; tentatively, D is TRBD1 (6 bases). This CDR3 has 15 residues. Trimming took off 0 bases at V and 3 bases at J, with 9 bases between the two ends. In germline, CDR1 is SGHRS, CDR2 YFSETQ. DNA of the CDR3: TGCGCCAGCAGCTTGGAGGGGGTCCCTAATGAAAAACTGTTTTTT. Protein sequence: CASSLEGVPNEKLFF. The variable domain in full, completed from reference TRBV5-1 and TRBJ1-4, reads KAGVTQTPRYLIKTRGQQVTLSCSPISGHRSVSWYQQTPGQGLQFLFEYFSETQRNKGNFPGRFSGRQFSNSRSEMNVSTLELGDSALYLCASSLEGVPNEKLFFGSGTQLSVL.

CDR3 bases: TGTGCCAGCAGTCGGACAGGGAGGGACACTGAAGCTTTCTTT. As protein: CASSRTGRDTEAFF. The V call is TRBV6-5, the J call TRBJ1-1, with 8 bases lining up with TRBD1. The CDR3 totals 14 residues. CDR1 and CDR2 from the germline V gene are MNHEY and SVGAGI. The junction had 5 bases not matched to a gene; V was cut back by 5 bases and J by 3 bases.

The gene calls are TRBV28 and TRBJ1-2; 7 bases match TRBD1. The CDR3 extends over 16 amino acids. Germline V gives CDR1 MDHEN, CDR2 SYDVKM. V gave up 7 bases and J gave up 1 base; unmatched junction bases: 12. For the CDR3, the DNA is TGTGCCAGCAAACCGGGACAGCCTCATTTTAACTATGGCTACACCTTC. This encodes CASKPGQPHFNYGYTF.

The rearrangement joins TRBV4-1 to TRBJ1-3; D may be TRBD1 (5 bases). This CDR3 has 17 amino acids. V dropped 0 bases and J dropped 2 bases, with 14 bases sitting between them. CDR1 and CDR2 from the germline V gene are MGHRA and YSYEKL. The CDR3 spells CASSQDWGGQAGNTIYF. The DNA for the CDR3 is TGCGCCAGCAGCCAAGATTGGGGCGGACAAGCTGGAAACACCATATATTTT.

The rearrangement uses TRBV11-2 and TRBJ1-2; TRBD1 matches at 12 bases. Germline assignment: CDR1 SGHAT and CDR2 FQNNGV. The CDR3 extends over 16 amino acids. Unmatched junction bases numbered 12, after V lost 5 bases and J lost 8 bases. CDR3 amino acids: CASSPLPPGQGAGYTF. The DNA for the CDR3 is TGTGCCAGCAGCCCACTACCTCCGGGACAGGGGGCAGGCTACACCTTC. The variable domain in full, completed from reference TRBV11-2 and TRBJ1-2, reads EAGVAQSPRYKIIEKRQSVAFWCNPISGHATLYWYQQILGQGPKLLIQFQNNGVVDDSQLPKDRFSAERLKGVDSTLKIQPAKLEDSAVYLCASSPLPPGQGAGYTFGSGTRLTVV.

This chain connects TRBV6-5 to TRBJ1-1; the D is unclear. The CDR3 contains 14 residues. The V and J ends lost 2 bases and 2 bases respectively, with 9 bases between them. Germline CDR1 reads MNHEY; CDR2 reads SVGAGI. This CDR3 reads CASSYRERNTEAFF. CDR3 bases: TGTGCCAGCAGTTACCGCGAACGAAACACTGAAGCTTTCTTT.